This T cell receptor beta chain was sequenced in a study of T-cell reconstitution after alpha-beta-depleted transplantation in children. Study results and limitations: Once a year had passed after transplant, T-cell counts and diversity came mostly from newly produced T cells.

Trimming pared 5 bases from V and 0 bases from J, leaving 22 bases between. CDR1 and CDR2 (germline): MDHEN, SYDVKM. The CDR3 sequence is 18 residues long. It was with unique molecular identifiers that the TCRbeta library was prepared. TCRdb used MiXCR to reprocess the PCR reads, holding one entry per CDR3 protein. Seen here are some 200,000 distinct CDR3 sequences, around 7% observed once, and the top ten hold more than 5.5%. In this sample, this clonotype turned up many times. Its target is unknown. This material consisted of PBMCs, taken before TCRalphabeta/CD19-depleted stem cell transplant. This sequence was found in a boy younger than 10 with acute lymphoblastic leukemia, due to receive a stem cell transplant. This sequence joins TRBV28 and TRBJ1-2; no firm D call. The CDR3 reads CASSPTIPRHAANYGYTF. In nucleotides, the CDR3 is TGTGCCAGCAGTCCGACAATTCCTCGACACGCGGCTAACTATGGCTACACCTTC.